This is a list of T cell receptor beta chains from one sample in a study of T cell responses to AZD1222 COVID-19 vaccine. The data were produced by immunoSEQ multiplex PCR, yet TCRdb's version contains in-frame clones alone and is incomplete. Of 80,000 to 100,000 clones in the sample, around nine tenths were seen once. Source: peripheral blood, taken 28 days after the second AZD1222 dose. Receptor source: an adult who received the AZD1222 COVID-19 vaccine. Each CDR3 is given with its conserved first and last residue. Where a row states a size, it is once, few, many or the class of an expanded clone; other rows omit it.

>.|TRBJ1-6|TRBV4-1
CASSQGRDRGFYNSPLHF
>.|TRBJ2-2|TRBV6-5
CASSYSWGARTGELFF
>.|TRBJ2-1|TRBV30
CAWGRNEQFF
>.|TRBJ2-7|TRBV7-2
CASSHRDRGREQYF
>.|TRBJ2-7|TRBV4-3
CASSQGQGMTEQYF
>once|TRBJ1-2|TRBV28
CASSLDTVYGYTF
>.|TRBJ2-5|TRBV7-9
CASSPRTSLQETQYF
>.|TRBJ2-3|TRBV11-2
CASSWTSGGRDTQYF
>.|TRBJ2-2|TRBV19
CASRKGATGELFF
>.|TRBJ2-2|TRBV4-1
CASSQGLAGGKNTGELFF
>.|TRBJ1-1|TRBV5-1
CASSLTGPEGGAFF
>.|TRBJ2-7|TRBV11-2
CASSSLGPHEQYF
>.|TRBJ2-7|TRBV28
CASRPSQTYEQYF
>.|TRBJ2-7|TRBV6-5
CASRLMVGSYEQYF
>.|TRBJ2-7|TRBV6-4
CASSDLRHISSYEQYF
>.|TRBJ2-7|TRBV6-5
CASSYSITGVSYEQYF
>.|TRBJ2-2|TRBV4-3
CASSLYRVAAGELFF
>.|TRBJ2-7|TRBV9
CASSVEGGDTYEQYF
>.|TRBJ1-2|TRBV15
CATSSRGQNYGYTF
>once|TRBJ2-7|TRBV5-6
CASSLSGGTYEQYF
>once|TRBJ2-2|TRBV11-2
CASSLGLAGLNGGTGELFF
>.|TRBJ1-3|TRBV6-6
CASSYRGSGNTIYF
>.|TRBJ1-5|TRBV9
CASSEGEATNYPYPQHF
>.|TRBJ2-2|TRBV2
CASRGTGNTGELFF
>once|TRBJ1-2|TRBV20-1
CSANGAYGYTF
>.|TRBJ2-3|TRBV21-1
CASSKENFDRSTDTQYF
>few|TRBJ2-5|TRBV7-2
CASSLGTSGETQYF
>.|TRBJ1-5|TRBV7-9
CASSSVTGHQPQHF